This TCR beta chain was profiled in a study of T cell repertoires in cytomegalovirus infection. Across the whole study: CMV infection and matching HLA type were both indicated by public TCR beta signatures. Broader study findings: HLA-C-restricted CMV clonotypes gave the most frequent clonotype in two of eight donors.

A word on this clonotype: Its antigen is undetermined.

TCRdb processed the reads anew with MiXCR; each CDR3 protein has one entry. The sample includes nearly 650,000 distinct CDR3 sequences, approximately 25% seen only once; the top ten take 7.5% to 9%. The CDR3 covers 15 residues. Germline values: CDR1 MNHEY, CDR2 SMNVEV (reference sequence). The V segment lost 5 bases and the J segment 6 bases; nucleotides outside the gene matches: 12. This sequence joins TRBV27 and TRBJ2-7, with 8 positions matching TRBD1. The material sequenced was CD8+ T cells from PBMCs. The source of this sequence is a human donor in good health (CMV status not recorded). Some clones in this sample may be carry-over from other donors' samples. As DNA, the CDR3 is TGTGCCAGCAGTCCGGGTCAGGGGGCAGTGGGCGAGCAGTACTTC. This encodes CASSPGQGAVGEQYF.